Reported below is one TCR beta chain. This CDR3 comprises 15 residues. The germline CDR1 and CDR2 sequences are MNHEY and SVGAGI. V gave up 2 bases and J gave up 10 bases; unmatched junction bases: 5. The data originate from a study of blood T cell repertoires in COVID-19. In the original processing: Amplified reference gene primers provided the basis for estimating nucleated cell counts. The protocol was immunoSEQ multiplex PCR, while the TCRdb copy is restricted to in-frame clones and leaves out a portion. For V, J and clone size, that table is used; D and trimming come from the DNA. The sample holds 25,000 to 35,000 clones, 75% to 85% seen once.

Source material: peripheral blood. J is TRBJ2-1 and V is TRBV6-5, with 13 positions matching TRBD2. The TCR sequence derives from a man between 65 and 85 years old with active COVID-19. The CDR3 reads CASSYEGLAGSEQFF. The CDR3 region has the DNA TGTGCCAGCAGTTACGAGGGACTAGCGGGGAGCGAGCAGTTCTTC.